The 4 T cell receptor beta chains below come from one sample, sequenced in a study of T cell responses to AZD1222 COVID-19 vaccine. Only in-frame clones appear in the TCRdb table, and some are missing; sequencing was by immunoSEQ multiplex PCR. The sample holds around 100,000 clones, roughly 87% seen once. The source material was peripheral blood, sampled on day 0 of AZD1222 vaccination. The origin of the receptors is an adult in good health.

The chain is built from TRBV29-1 and TRBJ1-1; perhaps TRBD1 as D (6 bases). Trimming shortened V by 4 bases and J by 4 bases, and 13 bases separated the two germline ends. This CDR3 contains 13 residues. Germline CDR1 and CDR2: SQVTM and ANQGSEA. CDR3 protein: CSVVGGSSTEAFF. For the CDR3, the DNA is TGCAGCGTTGTAGGGGGGAGCAGCACTGAAGCTTTCTTT.

The V call is TRBV5-1, the J call TRBJ1-3, with D possibly matching TRBD1 (6 bases). Germline CDR1 is SGHRS and CDR2 is YFSETQ. The V gene lost 4 bases and the J gene lost 8 bases, with 13 bases spanning the gap. This CDR3 has 13 amino acids. The CDR3 region is CASSAQGGDTIYF. The DNA for the CDR3 is TGCGCCAGCAGCGCACAGGGAGGGGACACCATATATTTT.

The chain employs TRBV7-9 and TRBJ1-4; 7 nucleotides agree with TRBD1. Germline CDR1 reads SEHNR; CDR2 reads FQNEAQ (reference sequence). The CDR3 covers 14 residues. The junction had 5 bases not matched to a gene; V was cut back by 2 bases and J by 8 bases. This chain's CDR3 is CASSLLDRAEKLFF. CDR3 nucleotide sequence: TGTGCCAGCAGCTTACTTGACAGGGCAGAAAAACTGTTTTTT.

The gene calls are TRBV3-1 (or the pseudogene TRBV3-2) and TRBJ1-3; 9 bases line up with TRBD1. From germline, CDR1 is LGHDT and CDR2 YNNKEL (reference sequence). Trimming took 4 bases from V and 4 from J; bases not matched to a gene: 5. The CDR3 has 15 amino acids. CDR3 protein: CASSPLQGAGNTIYF. CDR3 nucleotide sequence: TGTGCCAGCAGCCCGTTACAGGGGGCGGGAAACACCATATATTTT.